Following are 8 T cell receptor beta chains from one sample sequenced in a study of T cells in Graves' hyperthyroidism and ophthalmopathy. It was RNA transcripts that yielded the amplified TCR beta CDR3 regions. The HTBI primer set drove a first-round RT-PCR of the TCR CDR3. One entry per CDR3 protein results from TCRdb running MiXCR on the multiplex PCR reads. Of 550,000 to 600,000 distinct CDR3 sequences in the sample, 13% to 15% were seen once. Input material: blood. The origin of the receptors is a woman aged 18 to 35 with Graves' ophthalmopathy.

At least ten counts were recorded for this clonotype. The genes are TRBV30 and TRBJ1-5; D not resolved. Trimming left V 1 base short and J 0 bases short, with 4 bases between. Germline V gene data show CDR1 as GTSNPN and CDR2 as SVGIG (reference sequence). There are 13 residues in the CDR3. The chain's CDR3 is CAWSADSNQPQHF. The CDR3 nucleotides read TGTGCCTGGAGTGCGGATAGCAATCAGCCCCAGCATTTT.

V gene TRBV6-2 or TRBV6-3 combines with J gene TRBJ1-6; the D is unclear. The germline gives CDR1 MNHEY, CDR2 SVGEGT. The CDR3 contains 13 residues. The V gene lost 5 bases and the J gene lost 14 bases, with 16 bases spanning the gap. The CDR3 nucleotides read TGTGCCAGCAGTGCCCGGGCCTCCCAGACCCTCCACTTT. Residues: CASSARASQTLHF.

This clonotype has ten or more counts. This chain joins TRBV29-1 and TRBJ1-1, with D possibly matching TRBD1 (6 bases). CDR3 length: 13 residues. V lost 7 bases, J lost 6 bases, and 18 bases lay in between. From germline, CDR1 is SQVTM and CDR2 ANQGSEA. CDR3 sequence (DNA): TGCAGCGCTCACAGGGAACGGGGGTCTGAAGCTTTCTTT. Protein: CSAHRERGSEAFF.

This clonotype was observed many times. The chain joins TRBV5-1 to TRBJ2-7, with 8 bases aligning to TRBD2. The CDR3 covers 16 residues. The germline CDR1 and CDR2 sequences are SGHRS and YFSETQ. Losses at the gene ends were 0 bases for V and 0 bases for J; bases not matched to a gene: 5. CDR3 DNA: TGCGCCAGCAGCTTGGCCGCGACTAGCGACTCCTACGAGCAGTACTTC. It specifies CASSLAATSDSYEQYF.

This clonotype was seen at least ten times. The chain uses TRBV7-2 and TRBJ1-1; unclear D gene. Germline-derived CDR1 and CDR2 are SGHTA and FQGNSA. Trimming cost V 4 bases and J 6 bases, with 15 bases left between them. The CDR3 length is 14 residues. As DNA, the CDR3 is TGTGCCAGCAGCTCCGCCCCCGGTTGGTCTGAAGCTTTCTTT. It encodes CASSSAPGWSEAFF.

This clonotype was detected ten times or more. The gene calls are TRBV18 and TRBJ2-1; 9 bases agree with TRBD2. Unmatched junction bases numbered 4, after V lost 3 bases and J lost 4 bases. The length of the CDR3 is 15 residues. CDR1 KGHSH and CDR2 LQKENI come from the germline V gene. CDR3: CASSPAGGIYNEQFF. The CDR3 DNA reads as TGTGCCAGCTCACCCGCGGGAGGGATTTACAATGAGCAGTTCTTC.

The chain has TRBV20-1 and TRBJ1-4; maybe TRBD1 (5 bases). V lost 0 bases to trimming and J lost 8 bases, with 16 bases between them. CDR1 and CDR2 (germline): DFQATT, SNEGSKA (reference sequence). The CDR3 loop spans 15 amino acids. The CDR3 loop is CSARDRWQGGEKLFF. Written as DNA, the CDR3 is TGCAGTGCTAGAGATAGGTGGCAGGGAGGGGAAAAACTGTTTTTT.

This clonotype came up many times. The chain has TRBV5-5 and TRBJ1-5; perhaps TRBD1 as D (6 bases). Germline V gene data show CDR1 as SGHKS and CDR2 as YYEKEE (reference sequence). The CDR3 extends over 17 amino acids. Trimming took off 4 bases at V and 0 bases at J, with 17 bases between the two ends. The CDR3 region is CASSPSDSLYSNQPQHF. The CDR3 bases are TGTGCCAGCAGCCCGTCGGACAGCCTATATAGCAATCAGCCCCAGCATTTT.